The 25 T cell receptor beta chains presented below share a single source sample, sequenced in a study of blood T cell repertoires in COVID-19. Profiling relied on immunoSEQ multiplex PCR, and the TCRdb table lists in-frame clones only, not all of them. The table has 150,000 to 200,000 clones, 65% to 85% seen once. Sequenced sample: peripheral blood. These receptors were collected from a man in his fifties or sixties with active or convalescent COVID-19.

This clone was recorded only once. The CDR3 sequence: CASSVGQGPDTQYF. The CDR3 nucleotides read TGTGCCAGCAGCGTAGGACAGGGACCAGATACGCAGTATTTT. The chain employs TRBV9 and TRBJ2-3, with TRBD1 matching over 7 bases. This CDR3 has 14 amino acids. Germline-derived CDR1 and CDR2 are SGDLS and YYNGEE. The junction had 2 bases not matched to a gene; V was cut back by 0 bases and J by 4 bases.

V and J are TRBV5-1 and TRBJ2-7; a possible D gene is TRBD1 (7 bases). Germline loops: CDR1 SGHRS, CDR2 YFSETQ. CDR3 length: 20 residues. Trimming shortened V by 4 bases and J by 3 bases, and 32 bases separated the two germline ends. CDR3 bases: TGCGCCAGCAGCCCGGGGGAAGGGTTTAGTAACAGGGGAAAATTCTACGAGCAGTACTTC. As protein: CASSPGEGFSNRGKFYEQYF.

The V call is TRBV6-5, the J call TRBJ2-5; D gene uncertain. Trimming pared 6 bases from V and 4 bases from J, leaving 12 bases between. The CDR3 contains 13 residues. From germline, CDR1 is MNHEY and CDR2 SVGAGI. This CDR3 is CASRAQSPETQYF. The CDR3 DNA sequence: TGTGCCAGCAGAGCGCAGAGTCCAGAGACCCAGTACTTC.

The chain combines TRBV5-1 with TRBJ2-1; 7 bases are a match to TRBD1. The CDR3 is 16 residues long. The germline V gene has CDR1 SGHRS and CDR2 YFSETQ. V lost 5 bases to trimming and J lost 5 bases; unmatched junction nucleotides: 13. CDR3 protein: CASSIGGASGNNEQFF. The CDR3 DNA reads TGCGCCAGCAGTATAGGGGGCGCTAGTGGGAACAATGAGCAGTTCTTC.

This clone was seen once. This chain connects TRBV2 to TRBJ2-2; 7 positions agree with TRBD2. Germline trimming cut 4 bases from V and 3 bases from J; bases unmatched to any gene: 8. Germline CDR1 reads SNHLY; CDR2 reads FYNNEI. The CDR3 is 16 residues long. The CDR3 region is CASSVSGGSDTGELFF. DNA for the CDR3: TGTGCCAGCAGTGTCAGTGGCGGGAGCGACACCGGGGAGCTGTTTTTT.

The chain joins TRBV4-2 to TRBJ1-3; D ambiguous. The CDR3 runs 12 residues. V lost 8 bases and J lost 7, with 12 bases in between. Germline V gene data show CDR1 as LGHNA and CDR2 as YNFKEQ. The CDR3 DNA reads TGTGCCAGCGGCGATACGGGGAACACCATATATTTT. Amino acids: CASGDTGNTIYF.

This chain joins TRBV7-9 and TRBJ2-7; TRBD2 matches 10 bases. The germline V gene encodes CDR1 SEHNR and CDR2 FQNEAQ (reference sequence). CDR3 length: 16 residues. The V segment lost 7 bases and the J segment 4 bases; nucleotides outside the gene matches: 13. CDR3 DNA sequence: TGTGCCAGCACCTCGGAGGCTAGCGGGAGTCGGTACGAGCAGTACTTC. This encodes CASTSEASGSRYEQYF.

In this sample, this clone turned up once. This chain links TRBV6-5 with TRBJ2-2; 9 nucleotides align to TRBD1. Germline V gene lookup returns CDR1 MNHEY and CDR2 SVGAGI. V shed 8 bases and J 1 base; nucleotides not matched to a gene: 2. The CDR3 spans 14 residues. DNA of the CDR3: TGTGCCAGCTGGGGACAGGGGAACACCGGGGAGCTGTTTTTT. Protein: CASWGQGNTGELFF.

In its sample, this clone was seen a few times. The chain carries TRBV28 and TRBJ2-2, with TRBD1 identical over 7 bases. The CDR3 loop spans 14 amino acids. The ends lost 6 bases at V and 3 bases at J; junction bases unmatched: 4. CDR1 MDHEN and CDR2 SYDVKM come from the germline V gene. CDR3 DNA sequence: TGTGCCAGCAGAGACAGGGCCGACACCGGGGAGCTGTTTTTT. It codes for CASRDRADTGELFF. The full variable domain, in which reference TRBV28 and TRBJ2-2 provide the parts outside the CDR3, is DVKVTQSSRYLVKRTGEKVFLECVQDMDHENMFWYRQDPGLGLRLIYFSYDVKMKEKGDIPEGYSVSREKKERFSLILESASTNQTSMYLCASRDRADTGELFFGEGSRLTVL.

In this sample, this clone turned up once. The chain uses TRBV28 and TRBJ1-1, with D possibly being TRBD1 (6 bases). CDR3 size: 17 residues. The V gene lost 4 bases and the J gene lost 3 bases, with 21 bases spanning the gap. The V gene's germline CDR1 is MDHEN and CDR2 SYDVKM. The CDR3 protein is CASSSSGAGRRDTEAFF. The CDR3 bases are TGTGCCAGCAGTTCCTCAGGGGCTGGTCGACGGGACACTGAAGCTTTCTTT.

The chain joins TRBV7-8 to TRBJ2-3, with 7 bases identical to TRBD1. Germline assignment: CDR1 SGHVS and CDR2 FQNEAQ. This CDR3 has 15 amino acids. V shed 3 bases, J shed 2 bases, and the junction held 5 bases outside the gene matches. The CDR3 is CASSFDRVNTDTQYF. CDR3 DNA sequence: TGTGCCAGCAGCTTCGACAGGGTAAACACAGATACGCAGTATTTT.

This sequence joins TRBV3-1 (or the pseudogene TRBV3-2) and TRBJ2-5; 9 nucleotides line up with TRBD1. V lost 2 bases and J lost 2; bases outside the gene matches: 3. The CDR3 is made up of 15 amino acids. Looked up from germline, CDR1 is LGHDT and CDR2 is YNNKEL (reference sequence). The CDR3 reads CASSQSGQGQETQYF. Written as DNA, the CDR3 is TGTGCCAGCAGCCAATCGGGACAGGGTCAAGAGACCCAGTACTTC.

V is TRBV28 and J is TRBJ1-5; TRBD1 aligns across 7 bases. CDR1 MDHEN and CDR2 SYDVKM come from the germline V gene. V lost 5 bases, J lost 2 bases, and 6 bases stayed unmatched. CDR3 length: 15 amino acids. CDR3 loop: CASSDRVSGNQPQHF. For the CDR3, the DNA is TGTGCCAGCAGTGACAGGGTATCGGGCAATCAGCCCCAGCATTTT.

The chain recombines TRBV9 with TRBJ2-2, with D perhaps TRBD2 (7 bases). The V end was cut by 6 bases, the J end by 0 bases, with 15 bases between. This CDR3 contains 16 residues. From germline, CDR1 is SGDLS and CDR2 YYNGEE. CDR3 amino acids: CASTWAGAANTGELFF. The CDR3 DNA reads as TGTGCCAGCACGTGGGCGGGGGCTGCGAACACCGGGGAGCTGTTTTTT.

The chain recombines TRBV5-6 with TRBJ1-6, with D perhaps TRBD1 (6 bases). The CDR3 runs 15 residues. V lost 3 bases and J lost 7, with 14 bases in between. Germline-derived CDR1 and CDR2 are SGHDT and YYEEEE. CDR3: CASSYSGTQNSPLHF. CDR3 coding DNA: TGTGCCAGCAGCTATTCCGGGACACAAAATTCACCCCTCCACTTT.

The chain recombines TRBV19 with TRBJ1-2, with TRBD1 as a possible D gene (5 bases). Germline CDR1 reads LNHDA; CDR2 reads SQIVND (reference sequence). Trimming removed 6 bases at V and 1 base at J, with 15 bases between. The CDR3 covers 15 residues. The CDR3 DNA is TGTGCCAGTAGGTCCTCAGGGCGGGGTAACTATGGCTACACCTTC. Protein: CASRSSGRGNYGYTF.

As to this clone: A read error may be the cause here, since a much bigger clone is one base away. The chain joins TRBV7-3 to TRBJ2-5, with D possibly matching TRBD2 (7 bases). The V end was cut by 3 bases, the J end by 3 bases, with 14 bases between. Germline V lookup: CDR1 SGHTA, CDR2 FQGTGA. This CDR3 region has 15 residues. The CDR3 spells CASSFGGGGKETQYF. In nucleotides, the CDR3 is TGTGCCAGCAGCTTCGGTGGGGGGGGCAAAGAGACCCAGTACTTC. The full variable domain, with the rest looked up from reference TRBV7-3 and TRBJ2-5, is GAGVSQTPSNKVTEKGKYVELRCDPISGHTALYWYRQSLGQGPEFLIYFQGTGAADDSGLPNDRFFAVRPEGSVSTLKIQRTERGDSAVYLCASSFGGGGKETQYFGPGTRLLVL.

The gene calls are TRBV4-2 and TRBJ2-3; TRBD2 agrees at 12 bases. Trimming at V came to 5 bases and at J to 5 bases, leaving 8 bases not matched to a gene. Germline loops: CDR1 LGHNA, CDR2 YNFKEQ. This CDR3 contains 16 residues. The CDR3 reads CASSTRTSGAGDTQYF. DNA of the CDR3: TGTGCCAGCAGCACGCGGACTAGCGGGGCGGGAGATACGCAGTATTTT.

This clone was counted once. The chain uses TRBV24-1 and TRBJ2-1; 12 positions match TRBD2. This CDR3 is built from 14 residues. The germline V gene encodes CDR1 KGHDR and CDR2 SFDVKD. V was pared by 4 bases and J by 12 bases, with 6 bases of the junction left unmatched. CDR3 DNA: TGTGCCACCAGTGACTCGACTAGCGGGAGTAGGCAGTTCTTC. This encodes CATSDSTSGSRQFF.

This clone showed up just a few times. This chain joins TRBV5-6 and TRBJ1-5; D call uncertain. The CDR3 is made up of 16 amino acids. With 0 bases removed from V and 1 base from J, the gap between germline ends came to 11 bases. Per germline, CDR1 SGHDT and CDR2 YYEEEE. The DNA of the CDR3 is TGTGCCAGCAGCTTGGGTCCCCTAGCGAGCAATCAGCCCCAGCATTTT. Its translation: CASSLGPLASNQPQHF. The whole variable domain, filled in from reference TRBV5-6 and TRBJ1-5, reads DAGVTQSPTHLIKTRGQQVTLRCSPKSGHDTVSWYQQALGQGPQFIFQYYEEEERQRGNFPDRFSGHQFPNYSSELNVNALLLGDSALYLCASSLGPLASNQPQHFGDGTRLSIL.

The V and J genes are TRBV27 and TRBJ1-2; D may be TRBD1 (5 bases). Germline V gives CDR1 MNHEY, CDR2 SMNVEV (reference sequence). Trimming pared 3 bases from V and 2 bases from J, leaving 7 bases between. This CDR3 has 13 residues. The DNA of the CDR3 is TGTGCCAGCAGTTTTGGGGGGAACTATGGCTACACCTTC. Its protein is CASSFGGNYGYTF.

The rearrangement joins TRBV5-4 to TRBJ2-3, with TRBD1 as a possible D gene (6 bases). CDR3 length: 15 residues. The germline V and J ends were trimmed by 0 bases and 4 bases, with 12 bases remaining between them. Germline CDR1 is SGHNT and CDR2 is YYREEE (reference sequence). The CDR3 region has the DNA TGTGCCAGCAGCTTGGGGCAGGGGTGGTCAGATACGCAGTATTTT. Translated: CASSLGQGWSDTQYF.

The rearrangement uses TRBV7-8 and TRBJ1-5, with D hard to call. Trimming cost V 5 bases and J 3 bases, with 17 bases left between them. Germline V lookup: CDR1 SGHVS, CDR2 FQNEAQ. This CDR3 is 16 amino acids long. The CDR3 is CASSKADGRYNQPQHF. The DNA of the CDR3 is TGTGCCAGCAGCAAAGCTGACGGGAGGTACAATCAGCCCCAGCATTTT.

J is TRBJ1-2 and V is TRBV5-6; D may be TRBD1 (5 bases). Germline CDR1 reads SGHDT; CDR2 reads YYEEEE. The CDR3 loop spans 14 amino acids. Trimming removed 1 base at V and 6 bases at J, with 13 bases between. CDR3 region: CASSLNSWGDGYTF. The DNA of the CDR3 is TGTGCCAGCAGCTTGAACAGTTGGGGGGATGGCTACACCTTC.

The DNA for the CDR3 is TGTGCCAGCAGCCAAGAGGGGAGGAGTCAGCCCCAGCATTTT. Translating it yields CASSQEGRSQPQHF. This rearrangement joins TRBV3-1 (or the pseudogene TRBV3-2) to TRBJ1-5; no definite D call. Germline values: CDR1 LGHDT, CDR2 YNNKEL (reference sequence). V lost 0 bases to trimming and J lost 6 bases, with 9 bases between them. The CDR3 has 14 residues.